The rows below give T cell receptor beta chains drawn from one sample of a study of shared clonotypes between healthy human individuals. Here immunoSEQ multiplex PCR was the method, and the copy in TCRdb shows in-frame clones only, minus some. Of 730,000 or so clones in the sample, about 78% were seen once. The sequencing sample was made of memory CD4+ T cells sorted from blood. The source of these receptors is a woman between 25 and 40 years old in good health. The CDR3 runs from the conserved cysteine through the conserved F or W. Expanded clones are given a class, and other clones once, few, many or no size at all.

v_gene	abundance	j_gene	CDR3aa
TRBV30	few	TRBJ1-5	CAIRRDRKNQPQHF
TRBV28	-	TRBJ1-2	CASSFGQGADGYTF
TRBV18	once	TRBJ2-7	CASSPRFSPLSSGITYEQYF
TRBV5-8	-	TRBJ1-5	CASSAGQIYSNQPQHF
TRBV5-1	-	TRBJ1-4	CASSLARSTNEKLFF
TRBV11-2	once	TRBJ2-1	CASSLAASSYNEQFF
TRBV27	-	TRBJ1-1	CAARGGGNTEAFF
TRBV4-2	many	TRBJ2-2	CASSQSSVSGELFF
TRBV4-1	-	TRBJ2-4	CASSQFYGAKNIQYF
TRBV19	once	TRBJ1-5	CASSIWGYSGGSNQPQHF
TRBV19	-	TRBJ1-2	CASSTPGTGGNYGYTF
TRBV30	-	TRBJ2-2	CAWRGQANTGELFF
TRBV9	-	TRBJ2-2	CASSARSGRAKGELFF
TRBV14	-	TRBJ1-3	CASSQGTVSGNTIYF
TRBV11-2	-	TRBJ2-3	CASSRRADTQYF
TRBV7-2	-	TRBJ2-1	CASSLGGEQFF
TRBV5-1	-	TRBJ2-7	CASSFQGTEQYF
TRBV6-1	-	TRBJ2-1	CASAVYNEQFF
TRBV5-1	few	TRBJ2-3	CASSPQTGSSTDTQYF
TRBV30	-	TRBJ1-1	CAWTGTANTEAFF
TRBV28	few	TRBJ1-5	CASRWNGVNQPQHF
TRBV15	-	TRBJ1-2	CATSRQGRYGYTF
TRBV10-3	-	TRBJ2-7	CAISAALAEGYEQYF
TRBV28	-	TRBJ2-5	CASPPTGLAGVETQYF
TRBV5-1	-	TRBJ1-4	CASSRDTANEKLFF
TRBV6-7	-	TRBJ2-7	CASSWGLAGFTYEQYF
TRBV10-3	-	TRBJ2-1	CAISEWGLAGKGSYNEQFF
TRBV4-1	few	TRBJ2-2	CASSQAFYTGELFF
TRBV5-1	many	TRBJ2-3	CASSLRGLAGESDTQYF
TRBV2	-	TRBJ1-5	CASSEGGLQGPQHF
TRBV19	few	TRBJ1-4	CASKDGATNEKLFF
TRBV29-1	-	TRBJ1-1	CSVEEVAGTEAFF
TRBV28	-	TRBJ2-5	CASSSQGLETQYF
TRBV6-5	-	TRBJ1-5	CASSRKGGANQPQHF
TRBV9	-	TRBJ2-1	CASSVDWGDEQFF
TRBV10-2	-	TRBJ2-3	CASSERTAGQKDTQYF
TRBV4-2	-	TRBJ2-4	CASPQDIQYF
TRBV28	-	TRBJ2-1	CASSGRYEQFF
TRBV25-1	few	TRBJ2-3	CASSEGGQGLGSADTQYF
TRBV7-8	-	TRBJ1-5	CASRPSRTWVQPQHF
TRBV4-1	-	TRBJ1-4	CASSQERVLGYEKLFF
TRBV29-1	-	TRBJ2-7	CSVSRDRVSEQYF
TRBV10-3	-	TRBJ2-7	CAISEWETYEQYF
TRBV15	-	TRBJ1-4	CATSPDTSNEKLFF
TRBV5-1	-	TRBJ1-1	CASSLGPTNTEAFF
TRBV5-1	-	TRBJ2-5	CASSFPRTVLARETQYF
TRBV5-1	-	TRBJ2-1	CASSLVDSGEQFF
TRBV28	-	TRBJ1-4	CASRRQGMTNEKLFF
TRBV18	-	TRBJ1-4	CASSPSRGNGEKLFF
TRBV2	-	TRBJ2-7	CASGGETAIQQYF
TRBV15	-	TRBJ2-6	CATSRDQPGAGGANVLTF
TRBV9	few	TRBJ1-5	CASSRGRDINQPQHF
TRBV5-6	-	TRBJ1-1	CASSLTGAIGGAFF
TRBV6-6	-	TRBJ2-7	CASSQTSGGYEQYF